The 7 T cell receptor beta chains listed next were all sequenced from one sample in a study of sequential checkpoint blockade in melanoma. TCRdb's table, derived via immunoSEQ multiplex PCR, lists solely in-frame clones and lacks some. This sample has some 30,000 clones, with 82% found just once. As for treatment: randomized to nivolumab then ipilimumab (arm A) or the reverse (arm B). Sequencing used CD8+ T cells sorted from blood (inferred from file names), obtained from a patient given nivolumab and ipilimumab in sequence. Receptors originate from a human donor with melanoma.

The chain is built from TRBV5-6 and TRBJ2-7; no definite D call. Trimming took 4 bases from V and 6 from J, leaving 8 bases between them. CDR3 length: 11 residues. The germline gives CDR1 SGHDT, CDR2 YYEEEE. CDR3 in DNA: TGTGCCAGCAGCCTAACTCGCGAGCAGTACTTC. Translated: CASSLTREQYF.

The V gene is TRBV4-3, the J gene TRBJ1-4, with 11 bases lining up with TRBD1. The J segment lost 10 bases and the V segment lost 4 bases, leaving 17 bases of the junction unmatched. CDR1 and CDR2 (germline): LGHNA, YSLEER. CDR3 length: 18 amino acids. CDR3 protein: CASSPIWLETGQGGKLFF. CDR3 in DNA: TGCGCCAGCAGCCCCATTTGGCTGGAAACGGGACAGGGGGGAAAACTGTTTTTT.

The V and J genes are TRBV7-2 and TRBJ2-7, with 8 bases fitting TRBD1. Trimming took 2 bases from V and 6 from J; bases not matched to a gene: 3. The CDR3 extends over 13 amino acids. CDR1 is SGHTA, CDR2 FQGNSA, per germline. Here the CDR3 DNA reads TGTGCCAGCAGCTTAACGACAGGGGCCGAGCAGTACTTC. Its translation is CASSLTTGAEQYF.

CDR3: CASSWGYEQFF. The DNA for the CDR3 is TGTGCCAGCAGCTGGGGCTATGAGCAGTTCTTC. The chain employs TRBV9 and TRBJ2-1; TRBD1 might be the D (5 bases). CDR3 length: 11 amino acids. Germline assignment: CDR1 SGDLS and CDR2 YYNGEE. V lost 4 bases to trimming and J lost 8 bases, with 7 bases between them.

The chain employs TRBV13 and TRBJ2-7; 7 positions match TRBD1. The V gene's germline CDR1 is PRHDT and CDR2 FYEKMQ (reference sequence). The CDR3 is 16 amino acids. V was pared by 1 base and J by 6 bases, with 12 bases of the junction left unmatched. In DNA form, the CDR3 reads TGTGCCAGCAGCTTAGTGGCAGCAGGGGGTTACGGCGAGCAGTACTTC. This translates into CASSLVAAGGYGEQYF.

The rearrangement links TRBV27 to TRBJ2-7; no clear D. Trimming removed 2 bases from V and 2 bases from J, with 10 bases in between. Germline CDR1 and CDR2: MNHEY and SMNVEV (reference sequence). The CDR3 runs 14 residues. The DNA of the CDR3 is TGTGCCAGCAGTTTAGGCCCAATCCCCTACGAGCAGTACTTC. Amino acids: CASSLGPIPYEQYF.

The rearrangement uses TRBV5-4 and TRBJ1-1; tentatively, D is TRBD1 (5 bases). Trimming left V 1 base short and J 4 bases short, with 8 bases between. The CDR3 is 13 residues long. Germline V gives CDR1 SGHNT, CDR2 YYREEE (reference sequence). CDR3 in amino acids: CASSLTGITEAFF. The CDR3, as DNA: TGTGCCAGCAGCTTGACAGGAATCACTGAAGCTTTCTTT.